This entry describes one TCR beta chain. Its antigen is currently not known. No quality values exist for individual bases; no much larger clone is one base distant. Libraries were prepared through the immunoSEQ multiplex PCR assay. DNA from the cultured and isolated CD4+ T cells underwent TCR beta CDR3 sequencing. The paper's processing steps were these. Non-productive TCR sequences were removed, reads were trimmed to the CDR3 region, and CDR3s of at least 7 amino acids were retained. Antigen-specific clonotypes were identified using the MANAFEST web app by comparison of expansion in peptide wells against reference cultures. Positive clones required FDR<0.05 expansion versus reference and all other wells, odds ratio above 5, and frequency above 0.1% in two replicate wells. A clonotype was called cross-reactive if it was significantly expanded both in SARS-CoV-2 spike wells and in at least one common cold coronavirus spike condition. Using the stringdist R package, CDR3 similarity was measured by Levenshtein distance, and unrooted trees were constructed with ape in R 3.6.1. TCRdb limited this immuneACCESS table to in-frame rearrangements with V and J called. A share of clones is missing; checked studies link under half to unresolved V genes, and the rest is unexplained. The V and J calls and clone size were taken over from that table, and D and trimming were inferred from the DNA. Recorded for this sample are under 80,000 clones; around 70% of them occurred a single time. Around 4.6% of the sample is taken by the ten largest.

The sample comes from a study of vaccination effects on CD4 cells after COVID-19 (dated by TCRdb to between 2021 and 2024). About the study as a whole: Participants received two doses of either the BNT162b2 or the mRNA-1273 mRNA SARS-CoV-2 vaccine. The Oncomine TCR Beta short-read assay on an Illumina iSeq 100 was used to sequence cultures from other donors in the study. SARS-CoV-2 spike-specific CD4+ TCR repertoires were compared before and after mRNA vaccination in COVID-19 convalescent patients and in infection-naive vaccine recipients. Altogether, roughly 10 COVID-19 convalescent patients and several SARS-CoV-2-naive healthy vaccine recipients made up the full study. Pre-vaccine samples were drawn from a couple of convalescent patients 16 days and one week before the first dose, at 142 and 148 days after COVID-19 diagnosis.

Broad study findings and their caveats: In convalescent patients, the post-vaccine spike-reactive repertoire consisted mainly of new vaccine-induced clones, largely distinct from infection-induced clones. Limitations of the study were the small number of convalescent patients and the absence of early post-infection timepoints. At late post-vaccination timepoints, both infection-induced and vaccine-induced clones showed marked clonal contraction, consistent with waning T cell responses.

Reading from cysteine to phenylalanine, the CDR3 counts 15 amino acids. Here the CDR3 DNA is all that survives: 45 bases in frame from base 1. CDR1 and CDR2 are drawn from the germline V gene: KGHSH, LQKENI. V is shortened by 5 bases, J by 5 bases, and the region joining them spans 18 bases. To identify antigen-specific CD4+ T cell clonotypes by their expansion, the ViraFEST assay first stimulated PBMC with viral peptide pools and then applied TCR sequencing. After around ten days of culture, CD4+ T cells were isolated with the EasySep CD4+ T cell isolation kit. PCR-confirmed SARS-CoV-2 infection had occurred in convalescent patients between March and December 2020, before the Alpha, Beta and Delta variants emerged in the United States. Roughly 1.9 million PBMC per well were cultured with about 9.6 ug/ml peptides in IMDM containing around 5% human AB serum, approximately 10 IU/ml IL-2 and gentamicin. An HIV-1 Nef peptide pool was used as the negative control culture condition. On days 3 and 7, half of the culture medium was replaced with fresh IL-2-containing medium. Unless otherwise noted, each peptide stimulation condition was cultured in triplicate wells. Using Ficoll-Paque Plus gradient centrifugation, PBMC were separated from whole blood and then either used fresh or cryopreserved at -140C. The QIAamp micro DNA kit was used to extract genomic DNA from the cultured CD4+ T cells.

This TCR was sampled from a human donor who had a prior SARS-CoV-2 infection. This chain is built from TRBV18 and TRBJ1-2; TRBD1 is possibly the D segment (5 matching bases). This sample comprised CD4+ T cells from PBMCs cultured with HIV peptides, obtained before COVID-19 vaccination. The sample's cell subset or site, from its label and the paper: HIV-1 Nef peptide pool negative control/reference culture. The nucleotides read TGTGCCAGCTCAACTGTAAGAGACAGCCCTTATGGCTACACCTTC. Its coded protein is CASSTVRDSPYGYTF.